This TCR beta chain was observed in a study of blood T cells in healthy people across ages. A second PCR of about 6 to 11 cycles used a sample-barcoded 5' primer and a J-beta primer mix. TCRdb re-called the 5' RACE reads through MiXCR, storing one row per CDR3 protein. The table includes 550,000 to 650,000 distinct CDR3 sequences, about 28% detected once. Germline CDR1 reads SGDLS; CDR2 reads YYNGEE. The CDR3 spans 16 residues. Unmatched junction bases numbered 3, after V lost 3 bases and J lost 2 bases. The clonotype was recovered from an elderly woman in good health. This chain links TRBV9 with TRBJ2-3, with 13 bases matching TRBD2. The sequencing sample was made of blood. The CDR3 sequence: CASSAGTSGITDTQYF. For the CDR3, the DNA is TGTGCCAGCAGCGCCGGGACTAGCGGGATCACAGATACGCAGTATTTT.